This entry lists 10 T cell receptor beta chains sequenced from one sample in a study of long-term antiretroviral therapy in people with HIV. Researchers ran immunoSEQ v3.0 at survey level. Clones were read by immunoSEQ multiplex PCR, and TCRdb kept only the in-frame ones, dropping some. The table shows around 21,000 clones, with more than 75% occurring only once. Here the sequenced sample was unsorted PBMCs, taken 2.3 years after starting antiretroviral therapy. These TCRs come from a man between 60 and 75 years old with HIV.

CDR3: CASSQAVQGADYGYTF. CDR3 in DNA: TGCGCCAGCAGCCAAGCCGTACAGGGGGCGGACTATGGCTACACCTTC. The J gene is TRBJ1-2, the V gene TRBV4-1, with 9 bases fitting TRBD1. The CDR3 loop spans 16 amino acids. Germline CDR1 is MGHRA and CDR2 is YSYEKL. The V gene end was trimmed by 1 base and the J gene end by 3 bases; junction bases not matched to a gene: 6.

In its sample, this clone was seen once. J is TRBJ2-5 and V is TRBV6-5; D may be TRBD1 or TRBD2 (5 bases each). The CDR3 is 14 residues long. CDR1 and CDR2 (germline): MNHEY, SVGAGI. The V end lost 2 bases, the J end lost 1 base, and 8 bases lay between the germline ends. This CDR3 is CASSYIGGQETQYF. CDR3 coding DNA: TGTGCCAGCAGTTACATTGGGGGCCAAGAGACCCAGTACTTC.

This rearrangement joins TRBV18 to TRBJ2-3; D is undetermined. Per the germline V gene, CDR1 is KGHSH and CDR2 is LQKENI. The CDR3 has 16 residues. V was trimmed by 4 bases and J by 2 bases, leaving 16 bases between them. The CDR3 DNA reads as TGTGCCAGCTCACAAGCATTGAAGTCCCTCACAGATACGCAGTATTTT. This codes for CASSQALKSLTDTQYF.

The CDR3: CASSHGTAQETQYF. Written as DNA, the CDR3 is TGTGCCAGCAGCCACGGGACAGCCCAAGAGACCCAGTACTTC. The chain uses TRBV7-2 and TRBJ2-5, with 7 bases lining up with TRBD1. With V trimmed by 5 bases and J by 1 base, 4 bases remained unmatched. CDR1 and CDR2 from the germline V gene are SGHTA and FQGNSA. The CDR3 is 14 residues long.

This clone was picked up one time. V usage is TRBV7-2 and J usage is TRBJ1-1; D not certain. This CDR3 is 15 amino acids long. Germline V gene data show CDR1 as SGHTA and CDR2 as FQGNSA. V was pared by 1 base and J by 4 bases, with 13 bases between. As DNA, the CDR3 is TGTGCCAGCAGCTTAGACCCGAGGTCGACCACTGAAGCTTTCTTT. It specifies CASSLDPRSTTEAFF.

To note about this clone: Germline and junction disagree at one end, which may indicate a read error. The rearrangement joins TRBV7-7 to TRBJ2-2; 10 bases line up with TRBD2. CDR1 and CDR2 (germline): SSHAT, FNYEAQ (reference sequence). The CDR3 loop spans 15 amino acids. The CDR3 nucleotides read TGTGCTAGCAGCCCGAGCGGGGGGGCACCCGGGGAGCTGTTTTTT. The encoded protein is CASSPSGGAPGELFF. Drawing the rest from reference TRBV7-7 and TRBJ2-2, the complete variable domain is GAGVSQSPRYKVTKRGQDVTLRCDPISSHATLYWYQQALGQGPEFLTYFNYEAQPDKSGLPSDRFSAERPEGSISTLTIQRTEQRDSAMYRCASSPSGGAPGELFFGEGSRLTVL.

The gene calls are TRBV7-3 and TRBJ2-5, with D unclear. Looked up from germline, CDR1 is SGHTA and CDR2 is FQGTGA. V was clipped by 4 bases and J by 5 bases, with 17 bases between them. The CDR3 sequence is 15 residues long. The CDR3 DNA sequence: TGTGCCAGCAGCTCTTTACCTGGCCCCGTGGAGACCCAGTACTTC. It yields the protein CASSSLPGPVETQYF.

The genes are TRBV7-2 and TRBJ2-7, with D hard to call. Germline assignment: CDR1 SGHTA and CDR2 FQGNSA. The CDR3 runs 13 residues. The germline V and J ends were trimmed by 2 bases and 2 bases, with 7 bases remaining between them. DNA of the CDR3: TGTGCCAGCAGCTTACGGCAGACCTACGAGCAGTACTTC. Translated: CASSLRQTYEQYF. The full variable domain, in which reference TRBV7-2 and TRBJ2-7 provide the parts outside the CDR3, is GAGVSQSPSNKVTEKGKDVELRCDPISGHTALYWYRQSLGQGLEFLIYFQGNSAPDKSGLPSDRFSAERTGGSVSTLTIQRTQQEDSAVYLCASSLRQTYEQYFGPGTRLTVT.

The chain employs TRBV7-2 and TRBJ2-7; the D gene could be TRBD1 or TRBD2 (6 bases each). V shed 2 bases and J shed 2 bases, with 10 bases lying between them. Germline CDR1 SGHTA, CDR2 FQGNSA. CDR3 length equals 14 residues. Here the CDR3 reads CASSLSGGPYEQYF. CDR3 DNA: TGTGCCAGCAGCTTAAGTGGGGGGCCCTACGAGCAGTACTTC.

The chain couples TRBV6-5 to TRBJ1-2, with TRBD1 identical over 8 bases. CDR1 and CDR2 (germline): MNHEY, SVGAGI. The CDR3 extends over 13 amino acids. With V trimmed by 5 bases and J by 6 bases, 5 bases remained unmatched. CDR3 DNA sequence: TGTGCCAGCAGTACCCCAGGGGGCCATGGCTACACCTTC. Translating gives CASSTPGGHGYTF.